What follows is one T cell receptor (beta chain) and its context. Its antigen remains unidentified. Trimming left V 8 bases short and J 1 base short, with 12 bases between. The CDR3 spans 14 residues. Germline CDR1 MNHNS, CDR2 SASEGT. The sample comes from a study of shared clonotypes between healthy human individuals. Donors comprised only Caucasian adults living in Nashville, Tennessee. Study results and caveats: Donor scarcity curtailed the genetic and exposure-history diversity represented herein.

Repertoires were generated with immunoSEQ multiplex PCR, while TCRdb's copy carries only in-frame clones and drops some. The sample yields about 2.3 million clones, roughly 90% seen once. J is TRBJ1-3 and V is TRBV6-1; perhaps TRBD1 as D (5 bases). This clonotype originated in a man aged 18 to 30 in good health. Some clones in this sample may be carry-over from other donors' samples. Sequenced material: naive CD4+ T cells from PBMCs. Subset denoted: CD45RA+ positively selected. The CDR3, as DNA: TGTGCCAGCTCTCTGGGGGTTTCTGGAAACACCATATATTTT. Protein product: CASSLGVSGNTIYF.